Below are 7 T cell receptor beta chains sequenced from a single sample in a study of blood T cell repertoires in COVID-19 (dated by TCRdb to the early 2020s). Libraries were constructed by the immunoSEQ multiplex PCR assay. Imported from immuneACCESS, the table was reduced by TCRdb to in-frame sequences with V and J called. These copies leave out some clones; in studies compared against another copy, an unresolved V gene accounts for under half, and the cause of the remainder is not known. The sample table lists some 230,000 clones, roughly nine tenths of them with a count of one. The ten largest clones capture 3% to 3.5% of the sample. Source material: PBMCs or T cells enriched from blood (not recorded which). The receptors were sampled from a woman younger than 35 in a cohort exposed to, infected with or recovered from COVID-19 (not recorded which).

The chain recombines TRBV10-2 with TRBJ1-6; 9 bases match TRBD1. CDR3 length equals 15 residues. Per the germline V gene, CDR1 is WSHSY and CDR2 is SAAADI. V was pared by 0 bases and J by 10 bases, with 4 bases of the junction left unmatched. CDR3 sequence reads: CASSESRTGDSPLHF. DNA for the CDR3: TGCGCCAGCAGTGAGTCCCGGACAGGGGACTCACCCCTCCACTTT.

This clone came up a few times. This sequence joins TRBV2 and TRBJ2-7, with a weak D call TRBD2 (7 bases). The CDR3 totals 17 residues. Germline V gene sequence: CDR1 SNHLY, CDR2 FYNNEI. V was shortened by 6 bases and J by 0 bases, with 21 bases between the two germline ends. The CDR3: CASSGGLSVHPSYEQYF. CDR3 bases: TGTGCCAGCAGCGGGGGGCTGTCTGTCCACCCCTCCTACGAGCAGTACTTC.

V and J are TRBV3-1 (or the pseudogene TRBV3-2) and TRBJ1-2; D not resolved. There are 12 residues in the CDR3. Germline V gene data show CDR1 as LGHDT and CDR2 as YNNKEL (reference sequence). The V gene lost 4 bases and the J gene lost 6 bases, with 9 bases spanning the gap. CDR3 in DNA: TGTGCCAGCAGCCGAGAAAAGCATGGCTACACCTTC. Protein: CASSREKHGYTF.

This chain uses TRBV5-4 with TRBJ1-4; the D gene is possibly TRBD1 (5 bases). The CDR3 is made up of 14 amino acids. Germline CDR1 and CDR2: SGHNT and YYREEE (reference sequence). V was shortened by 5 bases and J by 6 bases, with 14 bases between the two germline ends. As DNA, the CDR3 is TGTGCCAGCAGAGACCAGCCGACAGATGAAAAACTGTTTTTT. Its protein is CASRDQPTDEKLFF.

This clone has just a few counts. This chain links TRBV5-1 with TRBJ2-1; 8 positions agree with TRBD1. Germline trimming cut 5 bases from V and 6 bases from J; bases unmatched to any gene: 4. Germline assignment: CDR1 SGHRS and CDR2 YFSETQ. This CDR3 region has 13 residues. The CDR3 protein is CASRFGQGNEQFF. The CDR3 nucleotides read TGCGCCAGCAGGTTTGGACAGGGCAATGAGCAGTTCTTC. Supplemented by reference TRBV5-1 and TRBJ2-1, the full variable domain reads KAGVTQTPRYLIKTRGQQVTLSCSPISGHRSVSWYQQTPGQGLQFLFEYFSETQRNKGNFPGRFSGRQFSNSRSEMNVSTLELGDSALYLCASRFGQGNEQFFGPGTRLTVL.

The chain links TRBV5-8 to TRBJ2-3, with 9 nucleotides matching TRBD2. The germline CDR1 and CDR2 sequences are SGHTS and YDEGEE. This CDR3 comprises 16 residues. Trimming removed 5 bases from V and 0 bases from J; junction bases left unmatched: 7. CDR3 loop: CASSSGLAMSTDTQYF. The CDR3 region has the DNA TGTGCCAGCAGTAGCGGACTAGCGATGAGCACAGATACGCAGTATTTT. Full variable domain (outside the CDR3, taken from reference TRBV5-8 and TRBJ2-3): EAGVTQSPTHLIKTRGQQATLRCSPISGHTSVYWYQQALGLGLQFLLWYDEGEERNRGNFPPRFSGRQFPNYSSELNVNALELEDSALYLCASSSGLAMSTDTQYFGPGTRLTVL.

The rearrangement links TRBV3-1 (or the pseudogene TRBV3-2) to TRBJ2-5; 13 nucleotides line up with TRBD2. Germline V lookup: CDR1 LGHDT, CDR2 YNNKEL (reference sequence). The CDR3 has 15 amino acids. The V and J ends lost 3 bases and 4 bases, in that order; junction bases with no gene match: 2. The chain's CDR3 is CASSQGLAGLETQYF. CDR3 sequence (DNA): TGTGCCAGCAGCCAGGGACTAGCGGGGCTAGAGACCCAGTACTTC.